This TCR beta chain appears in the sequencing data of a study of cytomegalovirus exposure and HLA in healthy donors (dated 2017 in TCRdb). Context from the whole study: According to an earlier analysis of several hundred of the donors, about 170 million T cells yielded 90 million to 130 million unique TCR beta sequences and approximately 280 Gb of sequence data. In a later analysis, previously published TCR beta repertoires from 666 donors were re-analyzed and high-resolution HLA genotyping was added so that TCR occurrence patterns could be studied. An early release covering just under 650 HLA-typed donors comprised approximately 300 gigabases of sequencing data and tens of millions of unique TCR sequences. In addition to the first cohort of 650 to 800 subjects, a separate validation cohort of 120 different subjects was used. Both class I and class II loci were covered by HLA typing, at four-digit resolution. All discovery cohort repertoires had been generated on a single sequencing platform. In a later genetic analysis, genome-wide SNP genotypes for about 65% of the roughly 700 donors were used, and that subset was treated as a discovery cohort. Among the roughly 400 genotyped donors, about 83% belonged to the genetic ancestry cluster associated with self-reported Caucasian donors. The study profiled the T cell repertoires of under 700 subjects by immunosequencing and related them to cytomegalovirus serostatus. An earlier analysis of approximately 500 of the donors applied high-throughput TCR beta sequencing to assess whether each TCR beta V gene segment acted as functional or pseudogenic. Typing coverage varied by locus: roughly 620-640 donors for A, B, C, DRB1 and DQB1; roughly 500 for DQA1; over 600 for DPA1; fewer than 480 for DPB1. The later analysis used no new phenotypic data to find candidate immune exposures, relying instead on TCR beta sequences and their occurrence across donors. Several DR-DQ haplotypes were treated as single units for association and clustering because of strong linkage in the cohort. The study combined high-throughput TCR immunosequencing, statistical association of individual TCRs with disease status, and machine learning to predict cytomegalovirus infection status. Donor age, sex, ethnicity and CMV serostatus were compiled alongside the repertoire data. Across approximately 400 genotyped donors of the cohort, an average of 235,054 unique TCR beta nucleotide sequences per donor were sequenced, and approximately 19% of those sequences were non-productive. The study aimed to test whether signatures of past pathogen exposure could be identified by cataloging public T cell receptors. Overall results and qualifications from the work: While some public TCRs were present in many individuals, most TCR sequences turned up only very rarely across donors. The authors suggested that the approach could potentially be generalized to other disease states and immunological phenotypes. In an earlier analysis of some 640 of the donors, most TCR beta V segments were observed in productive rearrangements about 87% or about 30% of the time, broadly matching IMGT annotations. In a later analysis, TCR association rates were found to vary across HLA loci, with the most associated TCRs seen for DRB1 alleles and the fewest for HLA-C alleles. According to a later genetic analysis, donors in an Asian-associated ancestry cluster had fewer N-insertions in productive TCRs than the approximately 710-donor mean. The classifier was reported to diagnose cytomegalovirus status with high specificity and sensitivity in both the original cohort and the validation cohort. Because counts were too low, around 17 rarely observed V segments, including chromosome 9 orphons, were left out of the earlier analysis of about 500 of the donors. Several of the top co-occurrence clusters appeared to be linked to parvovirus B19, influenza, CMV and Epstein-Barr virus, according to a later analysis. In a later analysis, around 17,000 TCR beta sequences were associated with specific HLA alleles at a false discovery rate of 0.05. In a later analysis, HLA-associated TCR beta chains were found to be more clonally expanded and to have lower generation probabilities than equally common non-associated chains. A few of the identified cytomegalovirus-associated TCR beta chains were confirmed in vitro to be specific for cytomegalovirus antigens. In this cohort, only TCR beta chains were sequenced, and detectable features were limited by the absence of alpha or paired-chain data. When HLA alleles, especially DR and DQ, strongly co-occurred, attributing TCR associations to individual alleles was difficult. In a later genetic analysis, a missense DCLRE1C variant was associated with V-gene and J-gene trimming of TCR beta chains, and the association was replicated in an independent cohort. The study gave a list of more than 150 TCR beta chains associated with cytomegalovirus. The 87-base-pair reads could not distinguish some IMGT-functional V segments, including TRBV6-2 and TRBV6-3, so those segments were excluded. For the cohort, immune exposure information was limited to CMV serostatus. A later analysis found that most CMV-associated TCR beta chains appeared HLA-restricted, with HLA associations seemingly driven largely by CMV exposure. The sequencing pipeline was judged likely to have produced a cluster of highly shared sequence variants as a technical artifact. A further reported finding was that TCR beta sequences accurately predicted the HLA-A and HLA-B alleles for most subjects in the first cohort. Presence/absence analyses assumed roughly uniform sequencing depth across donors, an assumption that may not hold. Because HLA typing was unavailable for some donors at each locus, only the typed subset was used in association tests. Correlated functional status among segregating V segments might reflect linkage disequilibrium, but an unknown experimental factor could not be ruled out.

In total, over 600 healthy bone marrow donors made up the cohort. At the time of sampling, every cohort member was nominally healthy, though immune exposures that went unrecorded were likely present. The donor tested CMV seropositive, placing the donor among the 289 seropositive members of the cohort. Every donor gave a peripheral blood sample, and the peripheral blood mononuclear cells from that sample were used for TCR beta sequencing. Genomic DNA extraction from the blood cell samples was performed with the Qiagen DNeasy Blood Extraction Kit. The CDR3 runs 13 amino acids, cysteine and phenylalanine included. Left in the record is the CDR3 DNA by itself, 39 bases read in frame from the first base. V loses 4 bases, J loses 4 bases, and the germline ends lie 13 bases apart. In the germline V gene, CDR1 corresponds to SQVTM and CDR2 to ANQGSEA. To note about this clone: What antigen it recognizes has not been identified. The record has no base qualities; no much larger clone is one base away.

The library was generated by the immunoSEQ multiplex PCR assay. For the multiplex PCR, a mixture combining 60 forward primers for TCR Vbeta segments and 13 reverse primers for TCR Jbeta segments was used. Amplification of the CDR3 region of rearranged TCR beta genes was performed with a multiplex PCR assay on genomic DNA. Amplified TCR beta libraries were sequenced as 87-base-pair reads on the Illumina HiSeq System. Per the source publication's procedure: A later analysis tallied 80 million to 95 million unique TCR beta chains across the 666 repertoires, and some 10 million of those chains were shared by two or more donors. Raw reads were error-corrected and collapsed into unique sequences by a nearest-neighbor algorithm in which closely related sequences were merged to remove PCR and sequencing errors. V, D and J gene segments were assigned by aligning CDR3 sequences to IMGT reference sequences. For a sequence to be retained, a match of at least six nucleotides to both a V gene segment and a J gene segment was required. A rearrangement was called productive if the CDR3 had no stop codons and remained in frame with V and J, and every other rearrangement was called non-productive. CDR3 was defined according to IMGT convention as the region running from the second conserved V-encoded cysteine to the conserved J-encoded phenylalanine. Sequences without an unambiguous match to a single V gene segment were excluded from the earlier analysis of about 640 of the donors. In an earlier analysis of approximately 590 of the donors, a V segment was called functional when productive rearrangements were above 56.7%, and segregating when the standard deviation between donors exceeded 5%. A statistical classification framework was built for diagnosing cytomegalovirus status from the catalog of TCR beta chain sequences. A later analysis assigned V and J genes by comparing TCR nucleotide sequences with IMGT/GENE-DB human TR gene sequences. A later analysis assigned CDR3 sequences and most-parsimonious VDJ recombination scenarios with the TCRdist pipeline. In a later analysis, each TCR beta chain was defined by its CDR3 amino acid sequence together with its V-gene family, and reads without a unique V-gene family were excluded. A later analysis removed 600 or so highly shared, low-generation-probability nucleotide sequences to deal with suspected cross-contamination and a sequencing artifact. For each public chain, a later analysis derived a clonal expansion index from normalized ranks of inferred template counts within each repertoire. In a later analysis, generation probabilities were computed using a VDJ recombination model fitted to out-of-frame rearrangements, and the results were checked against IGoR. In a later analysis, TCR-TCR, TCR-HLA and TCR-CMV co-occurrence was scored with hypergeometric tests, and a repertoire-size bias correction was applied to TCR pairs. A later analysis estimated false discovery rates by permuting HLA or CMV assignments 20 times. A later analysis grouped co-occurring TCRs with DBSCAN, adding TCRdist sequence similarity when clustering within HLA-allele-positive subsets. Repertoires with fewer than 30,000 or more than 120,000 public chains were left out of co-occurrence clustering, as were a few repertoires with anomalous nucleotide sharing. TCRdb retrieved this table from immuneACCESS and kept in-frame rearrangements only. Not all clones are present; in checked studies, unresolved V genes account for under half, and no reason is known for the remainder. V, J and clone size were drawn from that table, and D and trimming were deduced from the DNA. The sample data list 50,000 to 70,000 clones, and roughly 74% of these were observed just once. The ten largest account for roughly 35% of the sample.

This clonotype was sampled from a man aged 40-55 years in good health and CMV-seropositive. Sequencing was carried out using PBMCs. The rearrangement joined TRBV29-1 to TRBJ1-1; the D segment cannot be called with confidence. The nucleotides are TGCAGCGTTGGCGAGGGAAAGGGCACTGAAGCTTTCTTT. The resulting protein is CSVGEGKGTEAFF. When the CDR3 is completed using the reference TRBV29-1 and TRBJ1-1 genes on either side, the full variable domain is SAVISQKPSRDICQRGTSLTIQCQVDSQVTMMFWYRQQPGQSLTLIATANQGSEATYESGFVIDKFPISRPNLTFSTLTVSNMSPEDSSIYLCSVGEGKGTEAFFGQGTRLTVV.